This T cell receptor beta chain was obtained from a study of blood T cell repertoires in COVID-19. Sequenced by immunoSEQ multiplex PCR; TCRdb stores in-frame clones only, minus some. The sample carries 200,000 to 250,000 clones, 83% recorded once. This clone was observed a handful of times. The CDR3 runs 17 residues. Germline CDR1 is ENHRY and CDR2 is SYGVKD. The germline V and J ends were trimmed by 8 bases and 1 base, with 22 bases remaining between them. Sequencing was carried out using PBMCs or T cells enriched from blood (not recorded which). The genes are TRBV10-3 and TRBJ2-3; TRBD2 might be the D (6 bases). The receptor comes from a woman aged 50 to 65 who had been exposed to COVID-19. CDR3 nucleotides: TGTGCCATCGGACCGGAATCGGGGGTGCATGGCACAGATACGCAGTATTTT. It translates to CAIGPESGVHGTDTQYF.